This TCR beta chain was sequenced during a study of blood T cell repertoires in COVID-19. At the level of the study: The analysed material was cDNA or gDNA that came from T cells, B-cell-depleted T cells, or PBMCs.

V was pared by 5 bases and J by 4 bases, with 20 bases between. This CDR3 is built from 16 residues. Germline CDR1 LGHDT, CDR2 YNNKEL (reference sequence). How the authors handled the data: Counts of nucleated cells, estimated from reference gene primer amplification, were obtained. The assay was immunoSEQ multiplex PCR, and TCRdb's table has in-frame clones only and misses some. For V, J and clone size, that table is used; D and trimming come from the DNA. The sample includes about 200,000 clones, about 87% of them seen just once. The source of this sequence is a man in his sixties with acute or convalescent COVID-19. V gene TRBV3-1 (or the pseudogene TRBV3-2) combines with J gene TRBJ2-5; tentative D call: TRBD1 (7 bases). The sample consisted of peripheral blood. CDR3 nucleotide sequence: TGTGCCAGCAGCGACGGACAGGCGGGAATCGGAGAGACCCAGTACTTC. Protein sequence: CASSDGQAGIGETQYF.